These T cell receptor beta chains were read from a single sample in a study of response to subunit inactivated influenza vaccine. TCRdb processed the RT-PCR reads anew with MiXCR; each CDR3 protein has one entry. The data hold about 700,000 distinct CDR3 sequences, with approximately 14% observed a single time. The sample in question was PBMCs from blood, obtained roughly 15 days before vaccination. These receptors all come from a man between 50 and 59 years old who received an inactivated influenza vaccine. Each CDR3 is given without its conserved first and last residue. A D gene is named only where the DNA matches it firmly.

V: TRBV6-1
D: .
length: 14
J: TRBJ2-1
CDR3: ASSGLTTSSYNEQF

V: TRBV7-3
D: .
length: 11
J: TRBJ2-5
CDR3: ASSLTQGEAQY

V: TRBV5-1
D: TRBD1
length: 12
J: TRBJ2-5
CDR3: ASSSGQGMETQY

V: TRBV6-5
D: TRBD1
length: 17
J: TRBJ2-1
CDR3: ASSYSKYSGTGGLNEQF

V: TRBV3-1
D: .
length: 14
J: TRBJ2-1
CDR3: ASSPDPPRSYNEQF

V: TRBV3-1
D: .
length: 15
J: TRBJ2-1
CDR3: ASSQKMIGRAGNEQF

V: TRBV29-1
D: .
length: 9
J: TRBJ2-1
CDR3: SAGILDEQF

V: TRBV11-2
D: .
length: 10
J: TRBJ2-1
CDR3: ASSFATLEQF

V: TRBV20-1
D: .
length: 12
J: TRBJ2-1
CDR3: SARDLDPGNEQF

V: TRBV5-1
D: .
length: 12
J: TRBJ2-1
CDR3: ASSLNSFYNEQF